The source of this T cell receptor beta chain is a study of PD-1 blockade in classical Hodgkin lymphoma. Whole-study results and caveats: It was reported that newly diagnosed patients had less baseline TCR diversity than healthy donors. CD4+ TCR diversity, unlike CD8+, climbed significantly by C4D1. Sources of repertoire differences remain undefined, possibly disease activity or prior therapy.

The protocol was immunoSEQ multiplex PCR, while the TCRdb copy is restricted to in-frame clones and leaves out a portion. The table includes fewer than 80,000 clones, roughly two thirds detected once. V lost 5 bases, J lost 1 base, and 11 bases lay in between. CDR1 is LNHDA and CDR2 is SQIVND in the germline V gene (reference sequence). The CDR3 runs 14 residues. A word on this clone: Its matching antigen is unknown.

Every patient was affected by relapse after autologous stem cell transplantation, while exposure to brentuximab vedotin was not uniform. The gene calls are TRBV19 and TRBJ1-2, with D possibly matching TRBD1 (6 bases). This specimen consisted of peripheral blood mononuclear cells (PBMCs), obtained before the second cycle of nivolumab. The origin of this receptor is a human donor with classical Hodgkin lymphoma. In DNA form, the CDR3 reads TGTGCCAGTAGTCCTGGGACACTTAACTATGGCTACACCTTC. This encodes CASSPGTLNYGYTF.